What follows are 16 T cell receptor beta chains derived from one specimen sequenced in a study of shared clonotypes between healthy human individuals. Profiled with immunoSEQ multiplex PCR; TCRdb holds only in-frame clones, not every one. The sample includes 230,000 or so clones, 50% to 80% seen only once; the top ten take over 8.5%. Sequenced sample: memory CD4+ T cells sorted from blood. The subset was: CD45RA-negative fraction. These receptors were collected from a man in his thirties or forties in good health.

This clone was picked up a small number of times. This rearrangement joins TRBV19 to TRBJ2-1; D is unresolved. This CDR3 comprises 15 residues. V was clipped by 4 bases and J by 2 bases, with 12 bases between them. CDR1 is LNHDA, CDR2 SQIVND, per germline (reference sequence). The CDR3 region is CASSTGRRTYNEQFF. In DNA form, the CDR3 reads TGTGCCAGTAGTACCGGACGGAGAACCTACAATGAGCAGTTCTTC.

V and J are TRBV25-1 and TRBJ2-5; D tentatively fits TRBD1 or TRBD2 (5 bases each). V lost 5 bases and J lost 7, with 14 bases in between. Germline V gene lookup returns CDR1 MGHDK and CDR2 SYGVNS. The CDR3 has 13 amino acids. The CDR3, as DNA: TGTGCCAGCAGTAGTCCGGGACGGCCGACCCAGTACTTC. This codes for CASSSPGRPTQYF.

This clone occurred a few times. V and J are TRBV29-1 and TRBJ2-7, with TRBD2 matching over 12 bases. After removal of 4 bases from V and 4 bases from J, the junction contained 5 bases not matched to a gene. The germline V gene encodes CDR1 SQVTM and CDR2 ANQGSEA. The CDR3 length is 14 residues. The CDR3 region has the DNA TGCAGCGTTGCAAGGGGGACTAGCGGGTACGAGCAGTACTTC. Its translation is CSVARGTSGYEQYF.

The V gene is TRBV11-2, the J gene TRBJ2-1, with TRBD2 identical over 12 bases. From germline, CDR1 is SGHAT and CDR2 FQNNGV. V dropped 1 base and J dropped 8; count of bases not matched to a gene: 3. The CDR3 length is 15 residues. CDR3 sequence (DNA): TGTGCCAGCAGCTTAGCTAGCGGGAGGGGGGATGAGCAGTTCTTC. Protein: CASSLASGRGDEQFF.

V gene TRBV5-4 combines with J gene TRBJ2-5; possibly TRBD1 for D (5 bases). CDR1 and CDR2 (germline): SGHNT, YYREEE (reference sequence). This CDR3 is built from 16 residues. Trimming removed 5 bases from V and 2 bases from J, with 19 bases in between. CDR3 sequence: CASSFRAGTGQETQYF. CDR3 sequence (DNA): TGTGCCAGCAGTTTCCGGGCTGGTACAGGACAAGAGACCCAGTACTTC.

This clone was seen only a few times. The chain employs TRBV30 and TRBJ1-1; D gene ambiguous. V was cut by 0 bases and J by 11 bases, with 13 bases left in between. Per the germline V gene, CDR1 is GTSNPN and CDR2 is SVGIG (reference sequence). The CDR3 contains 12 residues. CDR3 residues: CAWSVQARNAFF. In nucleotides, the CDR3 is TGTGCCTGGAGTGTACAAGCTAGGAACGCTTTCTTT. The full variable domain, with the rest looked up from reference TRBV30 and TRBJ1-1, is SQTIHQWPATLVQPVGSPLSLECTVEGTSNPNLYWYRQAAGRGLQLLFYSVGIGQISSEVPQNLSASRPQDRQFILSSKKLLLSDSGFYLCAWSVQARNAFFGQGTRLTVV.

The chain links TRBV9 to TRBJ2-7; tentatively, D is TRBD2 (6 bases). The ends were cut back, 0 bases at V and 3 bases at J, with 7 bases in the middle. The CDR3 has 13 amino acids. The germline V gene encodes CDR1 SGDLS and CDR2 YYNGEE. CDR3 amino acids: CASSVVGGYEQYF. CDR3 coding DNA: TGTGCCAGCAGCGTAGTGGGGGGCTACGAGCAGTACTTC.

The rearrangement joins TRBV11-2 to TRBJ1-1, with 7 bases fitting TRBD1. This CDR3 contains 13 residues. Germline V gene data show CDR1 as SGHAT and CDR2 as FQNNGV. V was clipped by 5 bases and J by 11 bases; unmatched bases: 11. The CDR3 DNA sequence: TGTGCCAGCAGCCCACTGACGACAGGGCTTGCTTTCTTT. Residues: CASSPLTTGLAFF.

This chain links TRBV27 with TRBJ1-1; 7 bases are a match to TRBD1. This CDR3 contains 15 residues. Germline V gene sequence: CDR1 MNHEY, CDR2 SMNVEV (reference sequence). With 5 bases clipped from V and 0 bases from J, the junction kept 6 bases outside the gene matches. For the CDR3, the DNA is TGTGCCAGCAGTCTCGGGACAGCTGTGAACACTGAAGCTTTCTTT. It translates to CASSLGTAVNTEAFF.

This chain uses TRBV6-1 with TRBJ2-3, with D maybe TRBD1 (6 bases). The V gene lost 2 bases and the J gene lost 2 bases, with 11 bases spanning the gap. The CDR3 runs 15 residues. In germline, CDR1 is MNHNS, CDR2 SASEGT. The CDR3 reads CASSEQGLPTDTQYF. The CDR3 DNA is TGTGCCAGCAGTGAACAGGGGCTTCCCACAGATACGCAGTATTTT.

Comment on this clone: The sample carries other DNA sequences with the same CDR3. This chain uses TRBV7-2 with TRBJ1-5; TRBD1 matches at 7 bases. V shed 1 base and J 6 bases; nucleotides not matched to a gene: 3. Per germline, CDR1 SGHTA and CDR2 FQGNSA. This CDR3 has 14 amino acids. In DNA, the CDR3 is TGTGCCAGCAGCTTAGGGGCAGGGGGTCAGCCCCAGCATTTT. This gives the protein CASSLGAGGQPQHF.

The chain has TRBV5-4 and TRBJ2-5; no firm D call. The CDR3 contains 13 residues. Trimming removed 1 base at V and 5 bases at J, with 9 bases between. Germline V gene data show CDR1 as SGHNT and CDR2 as YYREEE (reference sequence). The CDR3 protein is CASSLSSGETQYF. CDR3 DNA sequence: TGTGCCAGCAGCTTGTCGAGTGGGGAGACCCAGTACTTC.

This chain joins TRBV29-1 and TRBJ1-2, with D tentatively TRBD1 (5 bases). Germline-derived CDR1 and CDR2 are SQVTM and ANQGSEA. V gave up 1 base and J gave up 8 bases, with 14 bases separating them. CDR3 length equals 13 residues. CDR3 nucleotides: TGCAGCGTTGAAGCGGGGGTGGGGACGGGCTACACCTTC. The encoded protein is CSVEAGVGTGYTF.

The gene calls are TRBV4-2 and TRBJ2-3, with D perhaps matching TRBD1 (6 bases). Germline assignment: CDR1 LGHNA and CDR2 YNFKEQ. Trimming removed 4 bases from V and 1 base from J, with 9 bases in between. CDR3 length equals 14 residues. The CDR3 region has the DNA TGTGCCAGCAGCCCCAGGGGACGCACAGATACGCAGTATTTT. Protein: CASSPRGRTDTQYF.

Only a few counts were recorded for this clone. This chain connects TRBV2 to TRBJ1-1, with 8 bases aligning to TRBD1. J gave up 2 bases and V 7 bases, and 6 bases lay outside the gene matches. Germline V CDR1 and CDR2: SNHLY, FYNNEI. The CDR3 contains 14 residues. CDR3 amino acids: CASTLQGANTEAFF. The DNA of the CDR3 is TGTGCCAGCACTCTCCAGGGGGCTAACACTGAAGCTTTCTTT.

The chain combines TRBV29-1 with TRBJ1-1; 9 bases match TRBD1. Germline CDR1 SQVTM, CDR2 ANQGSEA. This CDR3 contains 14 residues. With 3 bases clipped from V and 3 bases from J, the junction kept 5 bases outside the gene matches. The CDR3 nucleotides are TGCAGCGTTGATTGGCGGGACAGGGACACTGAAGCTTTCTTT. It translates to CSVDWRDRDTEAFF. Drawing the rest from reference TRBV29-1 and TRBJ1-1, the complete variable domain is SAVISQKPSRDICQRGTSLTIQCQVDSQVTMMFWYRQQPGQSLTLIATANQGSEATYESGFVIDKFPISRPNLTFSTLTVSNMSPEDSSIYLCSVDWRDRDTEAFFGQGTRLTVV.